A few counts support the clone carrying this T cell receptor beta chain. The antigen is unknown. The data were obtained in a study of CD8 T cells in ankylosing spondylitis. This CDR3 spans 13 amino acids. V lost 7 bases, J lost 1 base, and 9 bases lay in between. Germline lookup yields CDR1 MNHNS and CDR2 SASEGT. MiXCR was run by TCRdb on the 5' RACE reads, yielding one entry per CDR3 protein. Of under 850,000 distinct CDR3 sequences in the sample, 15% to 20% were seen once. Overall study results and limits: What appeared characteristic of ankylosing spondylitis blood was a TCR beta motif of eight highly homologous variants.

Sequencing was performed on blood, either unsorted or a sorted T cell fraction (not recorded which). This sequence originates from a male donor with ankylosing spondylitis. The chain employs TRBV6-1 and TRBJ2-3; D is unresolved. CDR3 amino acids: CASTLSRTDTQYF. In DNA, the CDR3 is TGTGCCAGCACCTTGTCTCGCACAGATACGCAGTATTTT.